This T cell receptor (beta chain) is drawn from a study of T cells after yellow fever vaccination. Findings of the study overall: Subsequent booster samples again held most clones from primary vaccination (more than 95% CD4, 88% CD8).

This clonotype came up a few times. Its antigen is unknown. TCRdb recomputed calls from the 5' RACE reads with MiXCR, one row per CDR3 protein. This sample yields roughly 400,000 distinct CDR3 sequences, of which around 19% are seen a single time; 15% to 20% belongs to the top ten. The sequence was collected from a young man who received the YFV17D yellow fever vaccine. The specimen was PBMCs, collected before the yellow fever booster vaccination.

CDR3 loop: CSVGQTPETQYF. The CDR3 DNA reads as TGCAGCGTTGGGCAGACTCCAGAGACCCAGTACTTC. The V gene is TRBV29-1, the J gene TRBJ2-5; D remains unclear. Deletions cut 4 bases from V and 4 bases from J, with 10 bases between. CDR3 size: 12 residues. Germline loops: CDR1 SQVTM, CDR2 ANQGSEA.